The rows below give T cell receptor beta chains drawn from one sample of a study of vaccination and CD4 T cells after COVID-19. TCRdb recomputed calls from the PCR reads with MiXCR, one row per CDR3 protein. The table has around 13,000 distinct CDR3 sequences, 40% to 55% seen once. These TCRs' antigens remain unknown. The source was CD4+ T cells from blood, cultured in vitro, collected before SARS-CoV-2 vaccination. Source of these receptors: a human donor who had recovered from COVID-19. CDR3s leave out the opening cysteine and the closing phenylalanine or tryptophan.

j_call v_call cdr3_aa
TRBJ1-1 TRBV11-3 ASRGGGQTEAF
TRBJ1-2 TRBV6-1 ASSENFPGINYGYT
TRBJ1-6 TRBV20-1 SARDFGNSPLH
TRBJ1-1 TRBV5-1 ASRRTGTGDGTEAF
TRBJ1-1 TRBV7-2 ASSRRGLGLEAF
TRBJ1-1 TRBV20-1 SAGQGSTEAF
TRBJ1-5 TRBV27 ASSLKRGVGDQPQH
TRBJ2-5 TRBV2 ASSVQGETQY
TRBJ1-2 TRBV24-1 ATSVQTGGNYGYT
TRBJ2-5 TRBV28 ASSSPGQRKQETQY
TRBJ1-5 TRBV6-2/TRBV6-3 ASRETGRNQPQH